The 18 T cell receptor beta chains in this list originate from one sample, sequenced in a study of metastatic and nonmetastatic thyroid tumors. Thyroid surgery had not been preceded by any treatment in any patient. MiXCR was used by TCRdb to re-call the PCR reads. The repertoire has about 30,000 clones, more than 20% of them found once; the top ten carry 2% to 3%. Sequenced: blood. The receptors come from a female donor with papillary thyroid cancer or a benign thyroid nodule (not recorded which). Some clones in this sample may be carry-over from other donors' samples.

Details on this clone: This same CDR3 is encoded by further DNA sequences in the sample. The gene calls are TRBV19 and TRBJ2-2, with 7 bases aligning to TRBD1. With 4 bases clipped from V and 4 bases from J, the junction kept 6 bases outside the gene matches. CDR1 and CDR2 from the germline V gene are LNHDA and SQIVND (reference sequence). The CDR3 has 15 amino acids. DNA for the CDR3: TGTGCCAGTAGTAGACAGGGACGAGGCACCGGGGAGCTGTTTTTT. Its translation: CASSRQGRGTGELFF.

This clone was counted at least ten times. The rearrangement links TRBV6-6 to TRBJ1-2; D gene uncertain. The CDR3 totals 14 residues. Trimming stripped 1 base from V and 4 bases from J, with 10 bases between. Germline V gene sequence: CDR1 MNHNY, CDR2 SVGAGI (reference sequence). CDR3 sequence (DNA): TGTGCCAGCAGTTACTTGGAGGATAGCTATGGCTACACCTTC. Its translation: CASSYLEDSYGYTF.

This clone was counted at least ten times. The CDR3 sequence: CASSSPGRGTEAFF. CDR3 nucleotides: TGTGCCAGCAGTTCCCCCGGCAGGGGCACTGAAGCTTTCTTT. The rearrangement uses TRBV6-2 or TRBV6-3 and TRBJ1-1, with a possible D match to TRBD1 (6 bases). The CDR3 is 14 amino acids. Trimming took off 4 bases at V and 4 bases at J, with 13 bases between the two ends. CDR1 and CDR2 from the germline V gene are MNHEY and SVGEGT.

This clone was counted at least ten times. The chain links TRBV20-1 to TRBJ2-7; tentatively, D is TRBD2 (5 bases). The CDR3 extends over 13 amino acids. Germline lookup yields CDR1 DFQATT and CDR2 SNEGSKA (reference sequence). Trimming took 6 bases from V and 2 from J, leaving 14 bases between them. DNA of the CDR3: TGCAGTGCCGGGATAAATCTACCCTACGAGCAGTACTTC. Translation gives CSAGINLPYEQYF.

This clone was seen many times. V usage is TRBV29-1 and J usage is TRBJ2-1, with a tentative D call TRBD2 (6 bases). Germline V CDR1 and CDR2: SQVTM, ANQGSEA. V lost 6 bases and J lost 3, with 18 bases in between. This CDR3 has 15 amino acids. CDR3 sequence reads: CSVRRREFDYNEQFF. CDR3 in DNA: TGCAGCGTCCGTAGACGGGAGTTCGACTACAATGAGCAGTTCTTC.

This clone was found many times. The chain uses TRBV9 and TRBJ2-7, with TRBD2 identical over 8 bases. J gave up 1 base and V 3 bases, and 9 bases lay outside the gene matches. This CDR3 contains 16 residues. Germline V gives CDR1 SGDLS, CDR2 YYNGEE. The chain's CDR3 is CASSGELAANSYEQYF. As DNA, the CDR3 is TGTGCCAGCAGCGGAGAACTAGCGGCGAATTCCTACGAGCAGTACTTC. The variable domain in full, with the rest retrieved from reference TRBV9 and TRBJ2-7, is DSGVTQTPKHLITATGQRVTLRCSPRSGDLSVYWYQQSLDQGLQFLIQYYNGEERAKGNILERFSAQQFPDLHSELNLSSLELGDSALYFCASSGELAANSYEQYFGPGTRLTVT.

Details on this clone: This likely comes from a read error, as the CDR3 has no conserved phenylalanine or tryptophan at its end. J is TRBJ2-5 and V is TRBV7-2; no reliable D call. Germline CDR1 SGHTA, CDR2 FQGNSA. The CDR3 totals 14 residues. With 4 bases removed from V and 2 bases from J, the gap between germline ends came to 11 bases. The DNA of the CDR3 is TGTGCCAGCAGCTCAACAGAAGAACAAGAGACCCAGTACTAC. This encodes CASSSTEEQETQYY.

About this clone: A much larger clone differs by one base, so this may be a read error. The gene calls are TRBV11-1 and TRBJ2-1; 7 positions match TRBD2. Per the germline V gene, CDR1 is SGHAT and CDR2 is FQDESV (reference sequence). The CDR3 extends over 17 amino acids. The CDR3 region has the DNA TGCGCCAGCAGCTTAGGGCGTCCTAGCGGTCTTCGGGATGAGCAGTTCTTC. Encoded protein: CASSLGRPSGLRDEQFF.

The rearrangement joins TRBV9 to TRBJ1-3; no reliable D call. Germline CDR1 reads SGDLS; CDR2 reads YYNGEE. V gave up 2 bases and J gave up 0 bases, with 3 bases separating them. This CDR3 is built from 13 residues. The CDR3 region has the DNA TGTGCCAGCAGCGTTAACTCTGGAAACACCATATATTTT. This codes for CASSVNSGNTIYF.

Ten or more counts support this clone. The V call is TRBV20-1, the J call TRBJ1-4, with D possibly TRBD1 on 5 matching bases. Germline V gene lookup returns CDR1 DFQATT and CDR2 SNEGSKA (reference sequence). CDR3 size: 17 residues. The V gene lost 0 bases and the J gene lost 3 bases, with 17 bases spanning the gap. CDR3 sequence: CSARDRPRDRPNEKLFF. The CDR3 DNA sequence: TGCAGTGCTAGAGATCGGCCTAGGGACCGCCCTAATGAAAAACTGTTTTTT.

This clone was detected many times. The chain combines TRBV4-3 with TRBJ2-5; a weak D match, TRBD1 (5 bases). This CDR3 has 18 amino acids. The germline gives CDR1 LGHNA, CDR2 YSLEER. V was trimmed by 0 bases and J by 5 bases, leaving 22 bases between them. The CDR3 coding sequence is TGCGCCAGCAGCCAAGAATTACTTTACGGCCAGGGTCATGAGACCCAGTACTTC. Encoded protein: CASSQELLYGQGHETQYF.

This clone was seen repeatedly, ten times or more. Germline and junction disagree at one end, which may indicate a read error. This chain joins TRBV7-7 and TRBJ2-5; D call uncertain. CDR1 is SSHAT, CDR2 FNYEAQ, per germline (reference sequence). The CDR3 runs to 13 residues. The CDR3 sequence: CASSLGHQETQYF. CDR3 coding DNA: TGTGCTAGCAGCTTAGGCCATCAAGAGACCCAGTACTTC.

Comments on this clone: A junction boundary mismatches the germline segment, possibly from a read error. The chain combines TRBV3-1 with TRBJ2-1, with a tentative D call TRBD2 (5 bases). The CDR3 totals 15 residues. Germline V CDR1 and CDR2: LGHDT, YNNKEL (reference sequence). The CDR3 DNA reads as TGTGTCAGCAGAAGAGCGGTCAGCTCCTATAATGAGCAGTTCTTC. Its protein is CVSRRAVSSYNEQFF.

This clone came up many times. The gene calls are TRBV10-2 and TRBJ2-7; perhaps TRBD2 as D (6 bases). Trimming cost V 8 bases and J 3 bases, with 8 bases left between them. This CDR3 region has 11 residues. Germline assignment: CDR1 WSHSY and CDR2 SAAADI. This chain's CDR3 is CASSGGYEQYF. In DNA form, the CDR3 reads TGCGCCAGCTCCGGGGGCTACGAGCAGTACTTC.

This clone qualifies as medium-sized. The chain employs TRBV6-5 and TRBJ1-2; 8 bases match TRBD1. The CDR3 loop spans 17 amino acids. Germline values: CDR1 MNHEY, CDR2 SVGAGI. The V gene end was trimmed by 2 bases and the J gene end by 0 bases; junction bases not matched to a gene: 8. This chain's CDR3 is CASSYPTATGANYGYTF. The CDR3 DNA follows: TGTGCCAGCAGTTACCCCACCGCGACAGGGGCTAACTATGGCTACACCTTC.

This clone has ten or more counts. Sequence at one end of the junction differs from germline and may be a read error. The J gene is TRBJ1-5, the V gene TRBV7-7, with 8 positions matching TRBD1. The CDR3 consists of 19 residues. Germline V gene lookup returns CDR1 SSHAT and CDR2 FNYEAQ (reference sequence). Written as DNA, the CDR3 is TGTGCTAGCAGTCCCGTTCCGGCCATGGACAGGGAATCGCATCAGCCCCAGCATTTT. Protein sequence: CASSPVPAMDRESHQPQHF. Based on the CDR3 plus reference TRBV7-7 and TRBJ1-5, the full variable domain is GAGVSQSPRYKVTKRGQDVTLRCDPISSHATLYWYQQALGQGPEFLTYFNYEAQPDKSGLPSDRFSAERPEGSISTLTIQRTEQRDSAMYRCASSPVPAMDRESHQPQHFGDGTRLSIL.

The chain employs TRBV6-2 or TRBV6-3 and TRBJ2-7; D not certain. CDR3 size: 14 residues. CDR1 and CDR2 from the germline V gene are MNHEY and SVGEGT. Between the trimmed V and J ends, which lost 5 bases and 3 bases, there was a span of 14 bases. CDR3 sequence reads: CASSPDDLGYEQYF. CDR3 nucleotides: TGTGCCAGCAGTCCCGACGACTTGGGCTACGAGCAGTACTTC.

The CDR3 loop reads CASIFGGAYEQYF. The CDR3, as DNA: TGTGCCAGCATCTTCGGTGGGGCGTACGAGCAGTACTTC. This chain links TRBV5-6 with TRBJ2-7, with D perhaps matching TRBD1 (5 bases). The CDR3 covers 13 residues. Trimming took off 6 bases at V and 4 bases at J, with 14 bases between the two ends. Germline values: CDR1 SGHDT, CDR2 YYEEEE. The variable domain in full, completed from reference TRBV5-6 and TRBJ2-7, reads DAGVTQSPTHLIKTRGQQVTLRCSPKSGHDTVSWYQQALGQGPQFIFQYYEEEERQRGNFPDRFSGHQFPNYSSELNVNALLLGDSALYLCASIFGGAYEQYFGPGTRLTVT.